This paragraph reports one TCR beta chain. This specimen comes from a study of blood T cell repertoires in COVID-19. The method was immunoSEQ multiplex PCR; TCRdb's version includes in-frame clones alone and lacks a portion of them. The sample holds 330,000 or so clones, approximately 91% seen once. Germline CDR1 reads MNHEY; CDR2 reads SVGAGI. The CDR3 has 15 amino acids. Unmatched junction bases numbered 9, after V lost 6 bases and J lost 6 bases. The sequence derives from a woman aged 30 to 39 who had been exposed to COVID-19. The V and J genes are TRBV6-5 and TRBJ2-2; 8 bases are shared with TRBD1. The sample comprised PBMCs or T cells enriched from blood (not recorded which). The CDR3 region is CASSPRQGKAGELFF. The CDR3 DNA sequence: TGTGCCAGCAGCCCCCGACAGGGGAAGGCCGGGGAGCTGTTTTTT.